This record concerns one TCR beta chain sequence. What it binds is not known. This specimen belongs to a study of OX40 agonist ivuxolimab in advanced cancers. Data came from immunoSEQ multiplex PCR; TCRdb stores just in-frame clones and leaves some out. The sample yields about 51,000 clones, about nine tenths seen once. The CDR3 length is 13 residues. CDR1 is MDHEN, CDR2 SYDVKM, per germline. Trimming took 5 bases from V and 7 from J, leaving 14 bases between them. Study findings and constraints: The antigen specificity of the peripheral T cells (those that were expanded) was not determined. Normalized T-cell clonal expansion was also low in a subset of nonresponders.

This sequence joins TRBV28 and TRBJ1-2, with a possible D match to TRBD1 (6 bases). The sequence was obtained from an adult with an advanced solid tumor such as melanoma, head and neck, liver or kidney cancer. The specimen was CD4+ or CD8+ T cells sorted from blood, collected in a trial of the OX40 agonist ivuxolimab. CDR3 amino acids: CASSPEQGSGYTF. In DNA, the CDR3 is TGTGCCAGCAGTCCCGAACAGGGAAGTGGCTACACCTTC.